This T cell receptor (beta chain) is drawn from a study of shared clonotypes between healthy human individuals. Findings of the study overall: The expectation was that sequencing depth would affect clonotype sharing among donors.

Remarks on this clone: Its matching antigen is unknown.

The investigators split CD4+ cells into a CD45RA+ naive subset and a CD45RA-negative memory subset. The authors ran the assay at deep level. Sequencing used immunoSEQ multiplex PCR; TCRdb keeps in-frame clones, though not all of them. The sample carries more than 2,000,000 clones, around 94% recorded once. The CDR3 is 15 amino acids. The V gene lost 2 bases and the J gene lost 8 bases, with 15 bases spanning the gap. Per the germline V gene, CDR1 is SGHTA and CDR2 is FQGNSA. J is TRBJ1-4 and V is TRBV7-2; the D gene is possibly TRBD1 (6 bases). This clonotype originated in a man younger than 35 in good health. The sequenced sample was naive CD4+ T cells sorted from blood. Subset given: CD45RA+ positively selected. Here the CDR3 reads CASSLSGRGEEKLFF. The CDR3 DNA is TGTGCCAGCAGCTTATCCGGAAGGGGGGAAGAAAAACTGTTTTTT.